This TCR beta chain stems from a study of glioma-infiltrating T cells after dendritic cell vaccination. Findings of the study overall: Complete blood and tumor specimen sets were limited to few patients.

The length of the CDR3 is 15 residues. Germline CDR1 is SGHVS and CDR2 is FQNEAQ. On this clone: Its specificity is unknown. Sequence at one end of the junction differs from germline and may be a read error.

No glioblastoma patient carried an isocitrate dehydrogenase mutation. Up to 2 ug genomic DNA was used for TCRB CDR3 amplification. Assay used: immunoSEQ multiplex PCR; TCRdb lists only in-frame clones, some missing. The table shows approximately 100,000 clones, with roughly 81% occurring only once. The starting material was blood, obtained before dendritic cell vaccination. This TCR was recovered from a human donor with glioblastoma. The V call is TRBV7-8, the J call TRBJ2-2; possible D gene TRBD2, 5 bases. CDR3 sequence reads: CTSSPLRRSTGELFF. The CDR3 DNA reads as TGTACCAGCAGCCCTCTGCGGAGGTCCACCGGGGAGCTGTTTTTT.